This TCR beta chain was captured by sequencing in a study of blood T cell repertoires in COVID-19. Germline V gene lookup returns CDR1 KGHSH and CDR2 LQKENI. CDR3 length equals 16 residues. With 5 bases clipped from V and 6 bases from J, the junction kept 8 bases outside the gene matches. TCRdb's table, derived via immunoSEQ multiplex PCR, lists solely in-frame clones and lacks some. The sample has roughly 190,000 clones, roughly 82% seen once. Allocation to cohorts depended on clinical history reported by the participants. The sequenced sample was PBMCs or T cells enriched from blood (not recorded which). The rearrangement links TRBV18 to TRBJ2-1; 12 bases are shared with TRBD2. The source is an older woman with acute COVID-19. CDR3 protein: CASSSWTSGTFNEQFF. For the CDR3, the DNA is TGTGCCAGCTCATCCTGGACTAGCGGGACGTTCAATGAGCAGTTCTTC.